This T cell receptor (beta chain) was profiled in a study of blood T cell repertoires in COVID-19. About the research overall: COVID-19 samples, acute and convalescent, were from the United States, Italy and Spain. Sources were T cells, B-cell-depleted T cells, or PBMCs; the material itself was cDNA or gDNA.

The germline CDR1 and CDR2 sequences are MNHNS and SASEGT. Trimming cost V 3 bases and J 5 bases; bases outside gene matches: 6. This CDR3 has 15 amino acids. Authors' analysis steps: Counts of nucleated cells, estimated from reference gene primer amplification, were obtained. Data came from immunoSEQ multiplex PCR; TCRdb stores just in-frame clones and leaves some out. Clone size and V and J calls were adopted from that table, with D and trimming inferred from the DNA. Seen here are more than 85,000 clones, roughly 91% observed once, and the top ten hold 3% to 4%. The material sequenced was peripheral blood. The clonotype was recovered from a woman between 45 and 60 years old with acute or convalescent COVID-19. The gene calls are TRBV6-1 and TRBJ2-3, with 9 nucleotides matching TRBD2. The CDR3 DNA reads TGTGCCAGCAGTGAGATAGCGGGAGCGGGAGATACGCAGTATTTT. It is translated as CASSEIAGAGDTQYF.